This T cell receptor (beta chain) was obtained from a study of T cell responses to AZD1222 COVID-19 vaccine. Overall study findings and caveats: When two AZD1222 doses had been given, Spike-specific TCR breadth and depth rose. Clonal diversity was possibly underestimated, and the donors were mostly white British, with more females. In all cases, repertoires were sampled only after the peak T cell response.

The CDR3 consists of 15 residues. Germline assignment: CDR1 SGHDN and CDR2 FVKESK. After removal of 4 bases from V and 7 bases from J, the junction contained 9 bases not matched to a gene. Repertoires were generated with immunoSEQ multiplex PCR, while TCRdb's copy carries only in-frame clones and drops some. The repertoire holds about 76,000 clones, with about 88% as singletons. On this clone: Its antigen is currently unknown.

The chain has TRBV14 and TRBJ2-5, with 10 bases fitting TRBD2. This TCR was recovered from an adult in good health. The source material was peripheral blood, sampled on day 0 of AZD1222 vaccination. CDR3 protein: CASSPRLAGVATQYF. In DNA, the CDR3 is TGTGCCAGCAGCCCCCGCCTAGCGGGAGTAGCGACCCAGTACTTC.